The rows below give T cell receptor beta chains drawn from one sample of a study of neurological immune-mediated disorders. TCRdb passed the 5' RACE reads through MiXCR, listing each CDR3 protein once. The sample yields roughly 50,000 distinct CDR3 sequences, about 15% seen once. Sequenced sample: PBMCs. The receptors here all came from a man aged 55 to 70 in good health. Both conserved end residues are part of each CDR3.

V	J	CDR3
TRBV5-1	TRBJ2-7	CASSLIQSSYEQYF
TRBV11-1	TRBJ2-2	CASSLGDITGELFF
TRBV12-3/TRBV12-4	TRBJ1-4	CASSLGRTGGFNEKLFF
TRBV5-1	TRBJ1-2	CASSLASDRGNYGYTF
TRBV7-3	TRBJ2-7	CASSSTSGRQYEQYF
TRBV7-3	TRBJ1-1	CASSLNRGNTEAFF
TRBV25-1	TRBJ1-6	CASSVTGGPSSPLHF
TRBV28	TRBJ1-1	CAGSGTRGTEAFF
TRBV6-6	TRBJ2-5	CASSFRTTLQETQYF
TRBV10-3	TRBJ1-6	CAISGGGDSPLHF
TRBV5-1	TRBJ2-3	CASSSGGAVPDTQYF
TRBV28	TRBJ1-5	CASTGGAHRPQHF
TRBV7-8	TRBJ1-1	CASSLGLRTEAFF
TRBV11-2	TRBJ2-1	CASSLTGGALNEQFF